A single sample is the source of the 9 T cell receptor beta chains below, sequenced in a study of regulatory T cells in long-lasting Graves disease. CDR3-region Arm-PCR and iRepertoire HTBI primers produced the TCR beta libraries. TCRdb itself ran the multiplex PCR reads through MiXCR, one entry per CDR3 protein. The data hold more than 300,000 distinct CDR3 sequences, with 20% to 25% observed a single time. Time point noted: persistent/refractory GD, antithyroid drugs over 5 years with positive TRAb. RNA from PBMCs was the source of the TCR library. The source material was peripheral blood mononuclear cells (PBMCs), sampled when the disease was refractory, from a patient treated with antithyroid drugs. Receptor source: a woman in her thirties or forties with Graves disease.

This clonotype was seen more than once but under ten times. The chain joins TRBV11-2 to TRBJ1-3; D is ambiguous. Germline CDR1 SGHAT, CDR2 FQNNGV. CDR3 size: 16 residues. V was clipped by 6 bases and J by 0 bases, with 15 bases between them. As DNA, the CDR3 is TGTGCCAGCAGTCCAAGAGGCCGGAACTCTGGAAACACCATATATTTT. Translating gives CASSPRGRNSGNTIYF.

There are a few counts of this clonotype. The chain recombines TRBV20-1 with TRBJ2-7; weak D call: TRBD2 (5 bases). This CDR3 has 13 residues. V lost 6 bases, J lost 7 bases, and 19 bases lay in between. Germline-derived CDR1 and CDR2 are DFQATT and SNEGSKA (reference sequence). CDR3 in DNA: TGCAGTGCCCCTGCCCGGGCCACGGGGGAGCAGTACTTC. Its protein is CSAPARATGEQYF.

The chain combines TRBV20-1 with TRBJ2-3, with 9 bases matching TRBD1. The CDR3 is 14 amino acids. The J segment lost 6 bases and the V segment lost 6 bases, leaving 10 bases of the junction unmatched. Per the germline V gene, CDR1 is DFQATT and CDR2 is SNEGSKA (reference sequence). CDR3 sequence: CSAYRDREDDTQYF. The CDR3 region has the DNA TGCAGTGCCTACCGGGACAGGGAAGACGATACGCAGTATTTT.

The chain carries TRBV7-9 and TRBJ2-3, with D possibly matching TRBD2 (7 bases). Germline values: CDR1 SEHNR, CDR2 FQNEAQ (reference sequence). The V end lost 3 bases, the J end lost 3 bases, and 19 bases lay between the germline ends. The CDR3 sequence is 17 residues long. In nucleotides, the CDR3 is TGTGCCAGCAGCTTTTATGGGGGGGCTAGCGGTACAGATACGCAGTATTTT. It encodes CASSFYGGASGTDTQYF.

For this clonotype: A junction end diverges from the germline sequence, so it may reflect a read error. The chain joins TRBV12-3 or TRBV12-4 to TRBJ1-5; 8 bases match TRBD1. This CDR3 comprises 16 residues. As DNA, the CDR3 is TGTACCAGCAGTCCCCAGGGGGCAATGGGCAATCAGCCCCAGCATTTT. Protein sequence: CTSSPQGAMGNQPQHF.

The J gene is TRBJ2-4, the V gene TRBV28; D call uncertain. Germline CDR1 is MDHEN and CDR2 is SYDVKM. This CDR3 is built from 12 residues. V lost 4 bases, J lost 9 bases, and 10 bases lay in between. CDR3 nucleotides: TGTGCCAGCAGTTCAAACTCCCCCATTCAGTACTTC. As protein: CASSSNSPIQYF.

This clonotype was seen repeatedly, ten times or more. The rearrangement links TRBV2 to TRBJ1-6; no definite D call. The CDR3 consists of 15 residues. Germline CDR1 is SNHLY and CDR2 is FYNNEI. The V end was cut by 3 bases, the J end by 0 bases, with 6 bases between. The DNA for the CDR3 is TGTGCCAGCAGTGATGTTAGCTCCTATAATTCACCCCTCCACTTT. Translating gives CASSDVSSYNSPLHF.

The table lists this clonotype with many counts. The rearrangement links TRBV6-5 to TRBJ1-1; D not resolved. Germline CDR1 and CDR2: MNHEY and SVGAGI. This CDR3 comprises 13 residues. V lost 3 bases to trimming and J lost 1 base, with 6 bases between them. The CDR3: CASSYAENTEAFF. Here the CDR3 DNA reads TGTGCCAGCAGTTATGCGGAGAACACTGAAGCTTTCTTT.

This clonotype was observed many times. The V gene is TRBV28, the J gene TRBJ1-1, with D unresolved. Germline V lookup: CDR1 MDHEN, CDR2 SYDVKM. This CDR3 region has 10 residues. V was pared by 5 bases and J by 4 bases, with 2 bases between. The DNA of the CDR3 is TGTGCCAGCAGTGTCACTGAAGCTTTCTTT. It is translated as CASSVTEAFF.